The 31 T cell receptor beta chains in this list originate from one sample, sequenced in a study of human T cells and chemical hapten exposure. TCRdb re-called the RACE reads with MiXCR, one entry per CDR3 protein. The sample holds some 36,000 distinct CDR3 sequences; 8% to 9.5% are singletons and the top ten take over 20%. Time point given: patch test 3, about 24 weeks after DPC sensitization. The treatment here: therapeutic diphenylcyclopropenone sensitization with weekly scalp DPC. The starting material, unfractionated whole blood, was used for total RNA extraction. This sample comprised whole blood, obtained in connection with sensitization to the hapten diphenylcyclopropenone (DPC). These receptor sequences come from a man aged 50-59 years with alopecia areata. Some clones in this sample may be carry-over from other donors' samples.

This clonotype was seen a few times. The chain uses TRBV19 and TRBJ2-7; 8 bases align to TRBD1. The germline CDR1 and CDR2 sequences are LNHDA and SQIVND (reference sequence). The CDR3 runs to 15 residues. V trimming: 10 bases; J trimming: 0 bases; junction bases outside the gene matches: 11. The CDR3 loop is CATTTPTGASYEQYF. The CDR3 DNA follows: TGTGCCACCACCACCCCGACAGGGGCCTCCTACGAGCAGTACTTC.

This clonotype was seen at least ten times. The V gene is TRBV6-5, the J gene TRBJ1-2; D unclear. CDR3 length: 16 amino acids. Trimming took off 7 bases at V and 2 bases at J, with 20 bases between the two ends. Per the germline V gene, CDR1 is MNHEY and CDR2 is SVGAGI. CDR3 bases: TGTGCCAGCAAACCTCCCTTTGGAGGCCGAAACTATGGCTACACCTTC. It codes for CASKPPFGGRNYGYTF.

This clonotype showed up just a few times. This chain joins TRBV4-1 and TRBJ2-2; 8 positions agree with TRBD2. V was pared by 0 bases and J by 9 bases, with 6 bases of the junction left unmatched. Germline V CDR1 and CDR2: MGHRA, YSYEKL. The length of the CDR3 is 15 residues. CDR3 region: CASSQDSGGLRELFF. The CDR3 DNA reads TGCGCCAGCAGCCAAGATTCGGGGGGGCTAAGGGAGCTGTTTTTT.

This clonotype was counted between two and nine times. The chain employs TRBV7-6 and TRBJ1-1; TRBD1 matches at 7 bases. Trimming took 3 bases from V and 3 from J; bases not matched to a gene: 7. This CDR3 region has 15 residues. Germline values: CDR1 SGHVS, CDR2 FNYEAQ. Here the CDR3 DNA reads TGTGCCAGCAGCTTGCCAGAGGGGGCGGACACTGAAGCTTTCTTT. It codes for CASSLPEGADTEAFF.

V gene TRBV12-3 or TRBV12-4 combines with J gene TRBJ1-2; 8 positions match TRBD1. This CDR3 has 12 residues. V shed 6 bases, J shed 8 bases, and the junction held 5 bases outside the gene matches. The CDR3 loop reads CASRQTGAGYTF. The CDR3 bases are TGTGCCAGCAGGCAGACAGGGGCCGGCTACACCTTC.

This clonotype was counted ten times or more. This chain links TRBV30 with TRBJ1-5; 8 nucleotides agree with TRBD1. The V segment lost 5 bases and the J segment 9 bases; nucleotides outside the gene matches: 12. The CDR3 is 14 residues long. Germline V CDR1 and CDR2: GTSNPN, SVGIG (reference sequence). CDR3 loop: CAWVGQAGAGPQHF. DNA of the CDR3: TGTGCCTGGGTGGGACAGGCGGGAGCCGGGCCCCAGCATTTT.

The rearrangement joins TRBV4-2 to TRBJ2-7; D is uncertain. CDR3 length: 16 residues. Germline assignment: CDR1 LGHNA and CDR2 YNFKEQ. V lost 0 bases to trimming and J lost 1 base, with 13 bases between them. The CDR3 region is CASSQDRSVSSYEQYF. CDR3 nucleotide sequence: TGTGCCAGCAGCCAAGATAGATCGGTATCTTCCTACGAGCAGTACTTC.

This clonotype was seen a few times. The chain joins TRBV6-5 to TRBJ1-1, with D maybe TRBD1 (5 bases). The V end lost 6 bases, the J end lost 4 bases, and 18 bases lay between the germline ends. This CDR3 region has 15 residues. Germline V gene data show CDR1 as MNHEY and CDR2 as SVGAGI. The CDR3 here is CASSQQVNLFTEAFF. The CDR3 nucleotides read TGTGCCAGCAGCCAACAGGTTAACCTGTTCACTGAAGCTTTCTTT.

This clonotype was recorded many times. The rearrangement links TRBV25-1 to TRBJ1-1; 7 bases match TRBD1. The germline gives CDR1 MGHDK, CDR2 SYGVNS. V lost 4 bases, J lost 1 base, and 6 bases stayed unmatched. This CDR3 is 15 amino acids long. The CDR3 region has the DNA TGTGCCAGCAGTGCCCACGGGACAGCGAACACTGAAGCTTTCTTT. Amino acid sequence: CASSAHGTANTEAFF.

This clonotype was observed at least ten times. The chain links TRBV18 to TRBJ2-2; possibly TRBD2 for D (5 bases). There are 14 residues in the CDR3. Per the germline V gene, CDR1 is KGHSH and CDR2 is LQKENI. V lost 2 bases and J lost 5, with 9 bases in between. CDR3 sequence (DNA): TGTGCCAGCTCACCAGCGAGGGCAACCGGGGAGCTGTTTTTT. It codes for CASSPARATGELFF.

In its sample, this clonotype was seen a few times. The J gene is TRBJ2-5, the V gene TRBV7-2, with D tentatively TRBD2 (5 bases). Between the trimmed V and J ends, which lost 0 bases and 2 bases, there was a span of 10 bases. Germline-derived CDR1 and CDR2 are SGHTA and FQGNSA. This CDR3 region has 15 residues. CDR3 amino acids: CASSLAARRQETQYF. The CDR3 DNA is TGTGCCAGCAGCTTAGCGGCACGGAGGCAAGAGACCCAGTACTTC. Together with reference TRBV7-2 and TRBJ2-5, the CDR3 gives the full variable domain: GAGVSQSPSNKVTEKGKDVELRCDPISGHTALYWYRQSLGQGLEFLIYFQGNSAPDKSGLPSDRFSAERTGGSVSTLTIQRTQQEDSAVYLCASSLAARRQETQYFGPGTRLLVL.

This clonotype was counted only a few times. The rearrangement joins TRBV15 to TRBJ1-4, with unresolved D. Germline V gene data show CDR1 as LNHNV and CDR2 as YYDKDF (reference sequence). The length of the CDR3 is 15 residues. Trimming stripped 7 bases from V and 0 bases from J, with 12 bases between. CDR3 sequence: CATTPSSATNEKLFF. CDR3 DNA: TGTGCCACCACCCCATCCTCCGCAACTAATGAAAAACTGTTTTTT. Variable domain in full (rest from reference TRBV15 and TRBJ1-4): DAMVIQNPRYQVTQFGKPVTLSCSQTLNHNVMYWYQQKSSQAPKLLFHYYDKDFNNEADTPDNFQSRRPNTSFCFLDIRSPGLGDTAMYLCATTPSSATNEKLFFGSGTQLSVL.

In the case of this clonotype: This may be a read error, as it is one base from a much larger clone. The V call is TRBV27, the J call TRBJ2-1; D is unresolved. This CDR3 is built from 17 residues. Germline V gives CDR1 MNHEY, CDR2 SMNVEV (reference sequence). The CDR3 reads CPSSLRPPYDLYNEQFF. Here the CDR3 DNA reads TGTCCCAGCAGTCTCCGACCCCCGTACGACCTATACAATGAGCAGTTCTTC.

This rearrangement joins TRBV6-2 or TRBV6-3 to TRBJ1-1; D ambiguous. The CDR3 totals 11 residues. Germline assignment: CDR1 MNHEY and CDR2 SVGEGT. V shed 2 bases and J shed 6 bases, with 4 bases lying between them. This chain's CDR3 is CASSYLSEAFF. In DNA, the CDR3 is TGTGCCAGCAGTTACCTCTCTGAAGCTTTCTTT.

This clonotype came up many times. V gene TRBV27 combines with J gene TRBJ2-1; TRBD2 might be the D (6 bases). This CDR3 spans 15 amino acids. The V end was cut by 5 bases, the J end by 4 bases, with 15 bases between. The germline V gene encodes CDR1 MNHEY and CDR2 SMNVEV (reference sequence). CDR3 residues: CASSGVAAQYNEQFF. The CDR3 nucleotides are TGTGCCAGCAGTGGCGTAGCGGCTCAGTACAATGAGCAGTTCTTC.

This clonotype was detected ten times or more. The chain carries TRBV5-4 and TRBJ2-7, with TRBD2 matching 8 bases. The CDR3 contains 15 residues. The germline CDR1 and CDR2 sequences are SGHNT and YYREEE (reference sequence). V gave up 3 bases and J gave up 3 bases; unmatched junction bases: 8. CDR3 coding DNA: TGTGCCAGCAGCTCTATGGCGGGGGGCATCTACGAGCAGTACTTC. As protein: CASSSMAGGIYEQYF.

This clonotype was found many times. The genes are TRBV27 and TRBJ2-7, with a weak D call TRBD1 (5 bases). The germline V gene encodes CDR1 MNHEY and CDR2 SMNVEV (reference sequence). V was pared by 5 bases and J by 0 bases, with 8 bases between. The CDR3 has 13 amino acids. This chain's CDR3 is CASSRQSSYEQYF. CDR3 DNA: TGTGCCAGCAGTCGACAGAGCTCCTACGAGCAGTACTTC.

This CDR3 reads CASSYSLGTGNFPLHF. In DNA, the CDR3 is TGTGCCAGCAGTTACTCTCTCGGGACAGGGAATTTCCCCCTCCACTTT. The genes are TRBV6-5 and TRBJ1-6; TRBD1 matches 9 bases. The V and J ends lost 0 bases and 13 bases, in that order; junction bases with no gene match: 10. The germline V gene has CDR1 MNHEY and CDR2 SVGAGI. The CDR3 sequence is 16 residues long.

This clonotype was seen at least ten times. The chain combines TRBV7-7 with TRBJ2-7; tentative D call: TRBD2 (5 bases). CDR3 size: 14 residues. Between the trimmed V and J ends, which lost 3 bases and 1 base, there was a span of 10 bases. Looked up from germline, CDR1 is SSHAT and CDR2 is FNYEAQ (reference sequence). The CDR3 nucleotides are TGTGCCAGCAGCTTGCGGGTCGATTCCTACGAGCAGTACTTC. Its protein product is CASSLRVDSYEQYF.

This clonotype came up a few times. V is TRBV29-1 and J is TRBJ2-7; 10 nucleotides agree with TRBD2. Germline CDR1 and CDR2: SQVTM and ANQGSEA. V trimming: 6 bases; J trimming: 0 bases; junction bases outside the gene matches: 8. This CDR3 comprises 15 residues. The CDR3 region has the DNA TGCAGCGTCCTCACTAGCGGGAAAAGCTCCTACGAGCAGTACTTC. This sequence encodes CSVLTSGKSSYEQYF.

The table lists this clonotype with many counts. The chain combines TRBV5-6 with TRBJ2-1, with 7 bases matching TRBD1. Germline V gives CDR1 SGHDT, CDR2 YYEEEE. V lost 0 bases to trimming and J lost 6 bases; unmatched junction nucleotides: 9. The CDR3 loop spans 16 amino acids. As DNA, the CDR3 is TGTGCCAGCAGCTTGGATCAGGGGGTAGTATTCAATGAGCAGTTCTTC. Amino acids: CASSLDQGVVFNEQFF.

There are a few counts of this clonotype. The chain combines TRBV18 with TRBJ2-3; 8 bases map to TRBD1. The CDR3 sequence is 14 residues long. The V gene's germline CDR1 is KGHSH and CDR2 LQKENI. The ends lost 4 bases at V and 6 bases at J; junction bases unmatched: 6. CDR3 region: CASSQRTGLDTQYF. The CDR3 DNA sequence: TGTGCCAGCTCACAGAGGACAGGGCTGGATACGCAGTATTTT.

This chain joins TRBV28 and TRBJ2-4; TRBD2 agrees at 12 bases. With V trimmed by 0 bases and J by 0 bases, 6 bases remained unmatched. The CDR3 consists of 19 residues. Germline-derived CDR1 and CDR2 are MDHEN and SYDVKM. CDR3 sequence: CASSLWLAGGVIAKNIQYF. The CDR3 nucleotides are TGTGCCAGCAGTTTATGGCTAGCGGGAGGGGTAATAGCCAAAAACATTCAGTACTTC.

There are many counts of this clonotype. This chain links TRBV3-1 with TRBJ1-5; D remains unclear. This CDR3 is 14 amino acids long. Looked up from germline, CDR1 is LGHDT and CDR2 is YNNKEL (reference sequence). V was clipped by 5 bases and J by 2 bases, with 10 bases between them. The DNA for the CDR3 is TGTGCCAGCAGCGCAACGGCGGGCAATCAGCCCCAGCATTTT. It translates to CASSATAGNQPQHF.

This clonotype turned up a few times. J is TRBJ1-2 and V is TRBV29-1; no clear D. Germline V CDR1 and CDR2: SQVTM, ANQGSEA. Trimming shortened V by 4 bases and J by 8 bases, and 8 bases separated the two germline ends. The CDR3 sequence is 10 residues long. In DNA form, the CDR3 reads TGCAGCGTTGGCGCGGTAGGCTACACCTTC. It codes for CSVGAVGYTF.

This clonotype was seen repeatedly, ten times or more. The chain is built from TRBV12-3 or TRBV12-4 and TRBJ1-6, with D unresolved. The CDR3 is made up of 12 amino acids. Trimming took 2 bases from V and 8 from J, leaving 4 bases between them. CDR3 sequence: CASSLNYSPLHF. CDR3 nucleotides: TGTGCCAGCAGTTTAAACTATTCACCCCTCCACTTT.

This clonotype was observed a handful of times. The chain employs TRBV6-5 and TRBJ2-7; TRBD2 is a possible D gene (6 bases). Trimming pared 6 bases from V and 3 bases from J, leaving 12 bases between. CDR1 is MNHEY and CDR2 is SVGAGI in the germline V gene. The CDR3 covers 13 residues. Here the CDR3 DNA reads TGTGCCAGCAGCCTCGGGAGAGGCTACGAGCAGTACTTC. This gives the protein CASSLGRGYEQYF.

This clonotype was recorded at least ten times. The rearrangement uses TRBV28 and TRBJ2-6; tentatively, D is TRBD1 (5 bases). With 6 bases removed from V and 0 bases from J, the gap between germline ends came to 9 bases. The CDR3 extends over 15 amino acids. Germline CDR1 is MDHEN and CDR2 is SYDVKM. The CDR3 bases are TGTGCCAGCAGGCCCAGGGACTCTGGGGCCAACGTCCTGACTTTC. It yields the protein CASRPRDSGANVLTF.

This clonotype has more than one count but fewer than ten. V usage is TRBV25-1 and J usage is TRBJ1-4, with no clear D. CDR1 is MGHDK, CDR2 SYGVNS, per germline. The CDR3 is 15 amino acids. Trimming cost V 4 bases and J 8 bases, with 17 bases left between them. The CDR3 protein is CASSGNYPQREKLFF. CDR3 nucleotide sequence: TGTGCCAGCAGTGGAAATTATCCCCAGCGAGAAAAACTGTTTTTT.

The V call is TRBV3-1, the J call TRBJ1-2; D may be TRBD1 (6 bases). V lost 6 bases and J 5 bases, leaving 16 bases between the germline ends. Per the germline V gene, CDR1 is LGHDT and CDR2 is YNNKEL (reference sequence). The CDR3 covers 14 residues. In DNA, the CDR3 is TGTGCCAGCAGGAACCGGGACACGGGGTATGGCTACACCTTC. Amino acid sequence: CASRNRDTGYGYTF.

In its sample, this clonotype was seen a few times. This chain uses TRBV19 with TRBJ1-4; 10 nucleotides agree with TRBD1. CDR3 length: 16 residues. The trim removed 3 bases at V and 8 bases at J, leaving 9 bases unmatched. Germline V gene lookup returns CDR1 LNHDA and CDR2 SQIVND (reference sequence). CDR3 sequence reads: CASSIGTGASGEKLFF. DNA for the CDR3: TGTGCCAGTAGTATTGGGACAGGGGCGTCTGGCGAAAAACTGTTTTTT. Together with reference TRBV19 and TRBJ1-4, the CDR3 gives the full variable domain: DGGITQSPKYLFRKEGQNVTLSCEQNLNHDAMYWYRQDPGQGLRLIYYSQIVNDFQKGDIAEGYSVSREKKESFPLTVTSAQKNPTAFYLCASSIGTGASGEKLFFGSGTQLSVL.